The present entry profiles one T cell receptor beta chain with its context. Germline CDR1 MGHDK, CDR2 SYGVNS. This CDR3 has 18 residues. V shed 4 bases, J shed 4 bases, and the junction held 14 bases outside the gene matches. The record originates from a study of cytomegalovirus exposure and HLA in healthy donors. Profiled with immunoSEQ multiplex PCR; TCRdb holds only in-frame clones, not every one. The sample has some 150,000 clones, approximately 86% seen once. This rearrangement joins TRBV25-1 to TRBJ2-3; 10 bases match TRBD2. The source material was PBMCs. The TCR was taken from a man aged 18 to 30 in good health and CMV-seropositive. The CDR3 DNA follows: TGTGCCAGCAGTGTTACAGGGTCGGCTAGCGGGAGTGCAGATACGCAGTATTTT. Its protein is CASSVTGSASGSADTQYF.